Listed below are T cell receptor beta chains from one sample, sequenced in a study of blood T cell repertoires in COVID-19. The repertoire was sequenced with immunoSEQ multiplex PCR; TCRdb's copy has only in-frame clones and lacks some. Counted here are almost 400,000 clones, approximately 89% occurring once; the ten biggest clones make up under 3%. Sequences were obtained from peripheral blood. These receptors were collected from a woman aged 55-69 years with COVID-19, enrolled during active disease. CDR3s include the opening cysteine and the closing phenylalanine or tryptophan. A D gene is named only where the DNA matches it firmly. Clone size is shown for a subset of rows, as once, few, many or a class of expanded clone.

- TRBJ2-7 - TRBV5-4 CASSLAGTPSREQYF TGTGCCAGCAGCTTGGCCGGGACACCCTCTAGAGAGCAGTACTTC
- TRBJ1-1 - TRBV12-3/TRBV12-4 CASSVGLTEAFF TGTGCCAGCAGTGTGGGGCTGACTGAAGCTTTCTTT
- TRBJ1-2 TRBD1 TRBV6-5 CASSPDRFGGYTF TGTGCCAGCAGTCCGGACAGGTTCGGAGGCTACACCTTC
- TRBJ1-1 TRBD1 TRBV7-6 CASSFDLGQGKTEAFF TGTGCCAGCAGCTTTGACCTGGGACAGGGCAAAACTGAAGCTTTCTTT
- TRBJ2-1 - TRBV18 CASSSTGGRDGEQFF TGTGCCAGCTCGTCCACGGGGGGCCGTGATGGTGAGCAGTTCTTC
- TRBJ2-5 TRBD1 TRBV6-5 CASSRDRGWETQYF TGTGCCAGCAGTCGGGACAGGGGGTGGGAGACCCAGTACTTC
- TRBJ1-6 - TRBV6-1 CASSVQQGPVNSPLHF TGTGCCAGCAGTGTACAACAGGGTCCGGTTAATTCACCCCTCCACTTT
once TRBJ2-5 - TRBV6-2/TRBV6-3 CASSSAGAREETQYF TGTGCCAGCAGTAGCGCGGGGGCTCGCGAAGAGACCCAGTACTTC
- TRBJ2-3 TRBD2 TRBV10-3 CAISGGVLDTQYF TGTGCCATCAGCGGGGGGGTCTTAGATACGCAGTATTTT
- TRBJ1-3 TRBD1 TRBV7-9 CASSQLQVKDRESGNTIYF TGTGCCAGCAGCCAGCTTCAGGTGAAAGACAGGGAATCTGGAAACACCATATATTTT
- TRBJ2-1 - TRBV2 CASSEYMAENNEQFF TGTGCCAGCAGTGAGTATATGGCGGAGAACAATGAGCAGTTCTTC
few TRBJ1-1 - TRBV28 CATTSPVAGETEAFF TGTGCCACAACGTCCCCGGTTGCAGGTGAGACTGAAGCTTTCTTT
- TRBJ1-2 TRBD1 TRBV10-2 CASSEWGRGRDGYTF TGCGCCAGCAGTGAATGGGGCAGGGGGCGGGATGGCTACACCTTC
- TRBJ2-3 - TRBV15 CATSLRGGHTDTQYF TGTGCCACCAGCCTTAGAGGGGGACACACAGATACGCAGTATTTT
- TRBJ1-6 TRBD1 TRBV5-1 CASSRDREGSPLHF TGCGCCAGCAGCCGGGACAGGGAAGGCTCACCCCTCCACTTT
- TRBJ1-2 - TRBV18 CASSPGYGYTF TGTGCCAGCTCCCCCGGGTATGGCTACACCTTC
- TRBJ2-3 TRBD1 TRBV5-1 CASSLTGTGGDTQYF TGCGCCAGCAGCTTGACCGGGACAGGGGGCGATACGCAGTATTTT
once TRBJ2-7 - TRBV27 CASSLYGRGPYEQYF TGTGCCAGCAGTTTATATGGCAGGGGCCCATACGAGCAGTACTTC
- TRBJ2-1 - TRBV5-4 CASSLGARGANEQFF TGTGCCAGCAGCTTGGGCGCGCGTGGTGCCAATGAGCAGTTCTTC
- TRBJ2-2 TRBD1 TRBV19 CASRQGQYTGELFF TGTGCCAGTAGACAGGGACAGTACACCGGGGAGCTGTTTTTT
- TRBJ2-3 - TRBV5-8 CASSLEATMNTDTQYF TGTGCCAGCAGCTTGGAGGCTACTATGAATACAGATACGCAGTATTTT
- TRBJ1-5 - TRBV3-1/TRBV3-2 CASSPARGSNQPQHF TGTGCCAGCAGCCCTGCCCGGGGGAGCAATCAGCCCCAGCATTTT
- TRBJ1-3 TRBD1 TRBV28 CASSFPAGGQGARNTIYF TGTGCCAGCAGTTTTCCCGCCGGCGGGCAGGGGGCGAGAAACACCATATATTTT
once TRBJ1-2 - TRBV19 CASSPGLTGGYTF TGTGCCAGTAGTCCCGGACTAACTGGCGGCTACACCTTC
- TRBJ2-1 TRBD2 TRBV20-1 CSASSSGGAYNEQFF TGCAGTGCTAGTTCTAGCGGGGGGGCCTACAATGAGCAGTTCTTC
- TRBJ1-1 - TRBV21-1 CASIPGQGTLEAFF TGTGCCAGCATCCCGGGACAGGGAACGCTTGAAGCTTTCTTT
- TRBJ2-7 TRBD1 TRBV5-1 CASSFQGQDLMYEQYF TGCGCCAGCAGCTTTCAGGGACAGGACCTGATGTACGAGCAGTACTTC
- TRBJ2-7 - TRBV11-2 CASSLTVYEQYF TGTGCCAGCAGCTTAACAGTCTACGAGCAGTACTTC
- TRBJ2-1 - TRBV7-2 CASSLGGDGEQFF TGTGCCAGCAGCTTAGGCGGGGATGGTGAGCAGTTCTTC
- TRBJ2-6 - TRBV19 CASSIPNSGANVLTF TGTGCCAGTAGTATCCCTAACTCTGGGGCCAACGTCCTGACTTTC
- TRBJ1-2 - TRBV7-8 CASSLESIAVYGYTF TGTGCCAGCAGCTTAGAATCTATAGCGGTCTATGGCTACACCTTC
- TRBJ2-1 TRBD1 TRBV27 CASSLSPGQGGYNEQFF TGTGCCAGCAGTTTATCCCCTGGACAGGGGGGCTACAATGAGCAGTTCTTC
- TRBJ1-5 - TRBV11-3 CASSLRTMEFSVDNQPQHF TGTGCCAGCAGCCTCAGGACTATGGAATTCTCTGTGGACAATCAGCCCCAGCATTTT
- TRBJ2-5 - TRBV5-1 CASSHSGQGGETQYF TGCGCCAGCAGCCACTCCGGGCAGGGAGGAGAGACCCAGTACTTC
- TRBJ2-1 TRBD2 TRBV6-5 CASRQLAGAYNEQFF TGTGCCAGCAGACAACTAGCGGGGGCCTACAATGAGCAGTTCTTC
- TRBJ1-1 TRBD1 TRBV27 CASSRTGAGAFF TGTGCCAGCAGTCGGACAGGGGCTGGAGCTTTCTTT
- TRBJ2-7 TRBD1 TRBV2 CASSTGTGSYEQYF TGTGCCAGCAGTACCGGGACAGGATCATACGAGCAGTACTTC
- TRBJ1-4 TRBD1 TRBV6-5 CASSSQGALSNEKLFF TGTGCCAGCAGTTCCCAGGGGGCGCTTTCTAATGAAAAACTGTTTTTT
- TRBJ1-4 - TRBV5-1 CASSLGTFGEKLFF TGCGCCAGCAGCTTGGGGACATTCGGAGAAAAACTGTTTTTT
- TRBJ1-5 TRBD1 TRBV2 CASSDRVYSNQPQHF TGTGCCAGCAGCGACAGGGTTTATAGCAATCAGCCCCAGCATTTT
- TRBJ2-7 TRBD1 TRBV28 CASSTRDRGFYEQYF TGTGCCAGCAGTACCCGGGACAGGGGGTTCTACGAGCAGTACTTC
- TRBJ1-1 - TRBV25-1 CASSELGGDTEAFF TGTGCCAGCAGTGAGTTAGGGGGGGACACTGAAGCTTTCTTT
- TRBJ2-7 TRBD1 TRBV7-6 CASSPAGTGGMREQYF TGTGCCAGCAGCCCAGCCGGGACAGGGGGTATGCGCGAGCAGTACTTC
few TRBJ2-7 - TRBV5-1 CASSLGWYEQYF TGCGCCAGCAGCCTCGGTTGGTACGAGCAGTACTTC
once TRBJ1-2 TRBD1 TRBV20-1 CSANHRGGYTF TGCAGTGCTAATCACAGGGGAGGCTACACCTTC
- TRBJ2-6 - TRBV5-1 CASSLVGAGANVLTF TGCGCCAGCAGCTTGGTAGGGGCCGGGGCCAACGTCCTGACTTTC
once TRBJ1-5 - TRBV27 CASSRAGISQPQHF TGTGCCAGCAGTAGGGCAGGGATCTCTCAGCCCCAGCATTTT
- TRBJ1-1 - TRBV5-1 CASSLAVANTEAFF TGCGCCAGCAGCTTGGCCGTGGCAAACACTGAAGCTTTCTTT
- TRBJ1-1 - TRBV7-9 CASSRNRGAADTEAFF TGTGCCAGCAGCCGCAATCGGGGGGCGGCGGACACTGAAGCTTTCTTT
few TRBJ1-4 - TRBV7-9 CASSLGAGELNEKLFF TGTGCCAGCAGCTTAGGGGCAGGGGAGCTGAATGAAAAACTGTTTTTT